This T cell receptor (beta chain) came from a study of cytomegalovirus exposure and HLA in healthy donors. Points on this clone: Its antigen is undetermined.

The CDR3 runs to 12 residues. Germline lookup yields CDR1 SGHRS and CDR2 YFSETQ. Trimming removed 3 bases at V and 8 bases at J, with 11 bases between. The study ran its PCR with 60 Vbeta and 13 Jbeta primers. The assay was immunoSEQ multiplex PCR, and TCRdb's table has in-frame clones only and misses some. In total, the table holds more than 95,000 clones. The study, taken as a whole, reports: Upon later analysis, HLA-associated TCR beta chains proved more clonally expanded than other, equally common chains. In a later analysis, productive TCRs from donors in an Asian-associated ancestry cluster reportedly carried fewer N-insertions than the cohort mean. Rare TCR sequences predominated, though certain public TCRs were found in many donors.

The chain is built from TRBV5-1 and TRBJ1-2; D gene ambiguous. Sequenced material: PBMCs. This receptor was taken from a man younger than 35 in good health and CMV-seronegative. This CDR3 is CASSSQIGGYTF. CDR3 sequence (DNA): TGCGCCAGCAGCTCCCAAATCGGGGGCTACACCTTC.